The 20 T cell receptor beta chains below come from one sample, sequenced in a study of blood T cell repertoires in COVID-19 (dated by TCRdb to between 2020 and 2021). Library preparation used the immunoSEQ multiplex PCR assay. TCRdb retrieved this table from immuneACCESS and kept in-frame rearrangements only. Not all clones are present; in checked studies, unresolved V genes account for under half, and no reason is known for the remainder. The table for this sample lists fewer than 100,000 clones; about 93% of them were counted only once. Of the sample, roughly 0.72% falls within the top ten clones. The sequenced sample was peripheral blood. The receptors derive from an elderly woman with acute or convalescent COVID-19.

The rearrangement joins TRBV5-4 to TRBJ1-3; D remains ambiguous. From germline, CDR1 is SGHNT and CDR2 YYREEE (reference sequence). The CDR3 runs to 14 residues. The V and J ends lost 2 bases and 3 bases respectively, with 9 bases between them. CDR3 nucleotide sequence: TGTGCCAGCAGCTTCAAGGGAGGTGGAAACACCATATATTTT. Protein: CASSFKGGGNTIYF.

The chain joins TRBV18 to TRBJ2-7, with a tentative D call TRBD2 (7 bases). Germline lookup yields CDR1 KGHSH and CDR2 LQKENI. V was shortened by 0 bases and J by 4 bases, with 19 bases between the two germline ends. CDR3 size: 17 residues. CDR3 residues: CASSPPRGGSRVYEQYF. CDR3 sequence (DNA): TGTGCCAGCTCACCACCGAGGGGGGGGTCCCGCGTTTACGAGCAGTACTTC.

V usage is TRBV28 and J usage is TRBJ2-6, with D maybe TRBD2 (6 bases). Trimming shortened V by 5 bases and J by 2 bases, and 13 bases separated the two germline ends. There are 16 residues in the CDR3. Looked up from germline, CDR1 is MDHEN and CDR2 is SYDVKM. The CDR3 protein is CASSEPGSAGANVLTF. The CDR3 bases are TGTGCCAGCAGTGAGCCCGGGAGCGCTGGGGCCAACGTCCTGACTTTC.

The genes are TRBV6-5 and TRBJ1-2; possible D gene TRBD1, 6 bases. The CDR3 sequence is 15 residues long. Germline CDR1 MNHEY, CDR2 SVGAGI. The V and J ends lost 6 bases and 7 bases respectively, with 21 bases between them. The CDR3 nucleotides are TGTGCCAGCAGGAAGGACCCGACAGGTTCTTCTGGCTACACCTTC. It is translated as CASRKDPTGSSGYTF.

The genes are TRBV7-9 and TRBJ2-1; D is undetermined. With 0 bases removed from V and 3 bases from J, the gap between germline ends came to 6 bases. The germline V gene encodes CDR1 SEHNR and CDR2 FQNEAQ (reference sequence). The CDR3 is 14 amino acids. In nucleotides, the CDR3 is TGTGCCAGCAGCTTAGCGCGAGGCTACAATGAGCAGTTCTTC. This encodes CASSLARGYNEQFF.

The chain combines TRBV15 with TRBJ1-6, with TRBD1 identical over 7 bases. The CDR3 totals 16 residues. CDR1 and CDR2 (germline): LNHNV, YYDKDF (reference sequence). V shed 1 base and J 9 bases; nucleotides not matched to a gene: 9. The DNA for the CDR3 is TGTGCCACCAGCAGAGGCCGACAGGGTCTAGGTTCACCCCTCCACTTT. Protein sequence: CATSRGRQGLGSPLHF.

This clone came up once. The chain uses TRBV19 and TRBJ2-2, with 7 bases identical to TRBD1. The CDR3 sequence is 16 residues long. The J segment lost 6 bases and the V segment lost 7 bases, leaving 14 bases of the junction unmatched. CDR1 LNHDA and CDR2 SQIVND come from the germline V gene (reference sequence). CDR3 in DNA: TGTGCCAGTAACGACCCAGTCCGGACAGGCCCCGGGGAGCTGTTTTTT. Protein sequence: CASNDPVRTGPGELFF.

The CDR3 sequence is CASSRDRTGNTIYF. In DNA, the CDR3 is TGTGCCAGCAGCAGGGACAGAACTGGAAACACCATATATTTT. The rearrangement joins TRBV5-6 to TRBJ1-3; 7 bases agree with TRBD1. Germline loops: CDR1 SGHDT, CDR2 YYEEEE. CDR3 length: 14 residues. After removal of 4 bases from V and 2 bases from J, the junction contained 3 bases not matched to a gene.

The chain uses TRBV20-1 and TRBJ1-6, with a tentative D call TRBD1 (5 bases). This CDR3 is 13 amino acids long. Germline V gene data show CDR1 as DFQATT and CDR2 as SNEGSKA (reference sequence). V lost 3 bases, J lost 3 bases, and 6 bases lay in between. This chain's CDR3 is CSASDSYNSPLHF. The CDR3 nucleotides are TGCAGTGCTAGTGACAGCTATAATTCACCCCTCCACTTT.

The CDR3 coding sequence is TGTGCCAGCTCACCATTGGGCGGGGGCTACAATGAGCAGTTCTTC. Encoded protein: CASSPLGGGYNEQFF. V and J are TRBV18 and TRBJ2-1; 7 bases map to TRBD2. This CDR3 spans 15 amino acids. With 2 bases clipped from V and 3 bases from J, the junction kept 4 bases outside the gene matches. CDR1 and CDR2 from the germline V gene are KGHSH and LQKENI.

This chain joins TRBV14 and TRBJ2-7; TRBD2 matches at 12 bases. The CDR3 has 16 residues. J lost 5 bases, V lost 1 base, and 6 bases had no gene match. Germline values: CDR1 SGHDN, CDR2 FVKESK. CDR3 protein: CASSQAFGLAGHEQYF. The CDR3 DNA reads TGTGCCAGCAGCCAAGCCTTTGGACTAGCGGGACACGAGCAGTACTTC.

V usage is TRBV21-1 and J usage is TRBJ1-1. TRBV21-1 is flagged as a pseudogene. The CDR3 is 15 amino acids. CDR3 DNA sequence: TGTGCCAGCAGCACCCAGACCGGAGGGGACACTGAAGCTTTCTTT. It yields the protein CASSTQTGGDTEAFF.

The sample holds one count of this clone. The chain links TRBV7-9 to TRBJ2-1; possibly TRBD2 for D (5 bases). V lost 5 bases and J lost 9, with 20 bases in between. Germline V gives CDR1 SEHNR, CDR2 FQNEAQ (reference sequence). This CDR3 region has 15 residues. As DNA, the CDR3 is TGTGCCAGCAGCCAACTGCCCATCCCGGGGATTGAGCAGTTCTTC. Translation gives CASSQLPIPGIEQFF.

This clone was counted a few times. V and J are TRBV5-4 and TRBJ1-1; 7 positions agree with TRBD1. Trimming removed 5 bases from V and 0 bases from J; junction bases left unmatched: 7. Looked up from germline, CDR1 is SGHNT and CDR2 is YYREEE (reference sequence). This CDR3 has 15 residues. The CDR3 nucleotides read TGTGCCAGCAGTTTTCGGGGGACAGTGAACACTGAAGCTTTCTTT. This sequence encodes CASSFRGTVNTEAFF.

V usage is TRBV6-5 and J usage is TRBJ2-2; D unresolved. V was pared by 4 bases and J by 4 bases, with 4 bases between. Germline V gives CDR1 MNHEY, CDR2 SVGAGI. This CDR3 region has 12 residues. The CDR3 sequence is CASSSRTGELFF. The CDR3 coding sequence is TGTGCCAGCAGTTCCCGCACCGGGGAGCTGTTTTTT.

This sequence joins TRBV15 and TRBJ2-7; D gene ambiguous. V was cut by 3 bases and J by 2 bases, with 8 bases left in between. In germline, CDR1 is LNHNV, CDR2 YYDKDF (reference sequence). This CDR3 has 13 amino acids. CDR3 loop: CATSSANPYEQYF. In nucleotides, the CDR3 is TGTGCCACCAGCAGCGCTAATCCCTACGAGCAGTACTTC.

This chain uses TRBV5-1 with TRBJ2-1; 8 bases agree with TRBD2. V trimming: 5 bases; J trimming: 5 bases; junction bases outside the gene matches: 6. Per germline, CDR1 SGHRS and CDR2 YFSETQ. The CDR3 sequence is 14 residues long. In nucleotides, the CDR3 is TGCGCCAGCAGTCCGCTAGCGGGTAACAATGAGCAGTTCTTC. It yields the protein CASSPLAGNNEQFF.

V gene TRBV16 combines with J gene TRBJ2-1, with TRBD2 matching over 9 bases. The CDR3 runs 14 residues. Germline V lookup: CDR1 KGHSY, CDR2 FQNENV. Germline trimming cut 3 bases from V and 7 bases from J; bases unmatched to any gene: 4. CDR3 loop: CASSHRGLANEQFF. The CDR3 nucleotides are TGTGCCAGCAGCCACCGGGGACTAGCAAATGAGCAGTTCTTC.

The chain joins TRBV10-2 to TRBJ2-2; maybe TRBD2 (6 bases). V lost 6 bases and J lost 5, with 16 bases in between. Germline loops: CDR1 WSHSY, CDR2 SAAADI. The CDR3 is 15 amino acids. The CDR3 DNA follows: TGCGCCAGCAGGCCTTCACGGGAGTCTACCGGGGAGCTGTTTTTT. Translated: CASRPSRESTGELFF.

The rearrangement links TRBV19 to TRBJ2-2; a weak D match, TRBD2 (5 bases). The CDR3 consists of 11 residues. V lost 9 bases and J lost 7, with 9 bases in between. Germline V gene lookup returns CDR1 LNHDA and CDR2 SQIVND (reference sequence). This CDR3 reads CASYGGGELFF. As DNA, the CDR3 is TGTGCCAGCTATGGAGGCGGGGAGCTGTTTTTT.